These 7 T cell receptor beta chains originate from one sample sequenced in a study of regulatory T cells in long-lasting Graves disease. As to time point: newly diagnosed GD, antithyroid drugs for less than 3 months. Construction of the TCR library relied on RNA isolated from PBMCs. Construction of TCR beta libraries relied on iRepertoire HTBI primers and on Arm-PCR targeting CDR3 regions. TCRdb fed the multiplex PCR reads into MiXCR, producing one record per CDR3 protein. The table includes hundreds of thousands of distinct CDR3 sequences, around 17% detected once. These data are also associated with another study on T cells in Graves' hyperthyroidism and ophthalmopathy.

Sequencing used peripheral blood mononuclear cells (PBMCs), obtained at new diagnosis, from a patient treated with antithyroid drugs. The receptors stem from a woman aged 25-40 years with Graves disease.

This clonotype was found many times. V is TRBV28 and J is TRBJ2-5; D might be TRBD1 or TRBD2, each matching 5 bases. Germline CDR1 reads MDHEN; CDR2 reads SYDVKM. The CDR3 spans 16 residues. V dropped 6 bases and J dropped 5 bases, with 22 bases sitting between them. In DNA, the CDR3 is TGTGCCAGCAGCAGTACAAAGGGACGGGCTTGGGAGACCCAGTACTTC. Its protein is CASSSTKGRAWETQYF.

Ten or more counts support this clonotype. The chain combines TRBV2 with TRBJ1-2, with a tentative D call TRBD1 (5 bases). The germline V and J ends were trimmed by 10 bases and 8 bases, with 14 bases remaining between them. This CDR3 is built from 11 residues. The germline V gene encodes CDR1 SNHLY and CDR2 FYNNEI. The CDR3 protein is CANPQVGGYTF. The CDR3 DNA sequence: TGTGCCAACCCACAGGTGGGCGGCTACACCTTC. The full variable domain, in which reference TRBV2 and TRBJ1-2 provide the parts outside the CDR3, is EPEVTQTPSHQVTQMGQEVILRCVPISNHLYFYWYRQILGQKVEFLVSFYNNEISEKSEIFDDQFSVERPDGSNFTLKIRSTKLEDSAMYFCANPQVGGYTFGSGTRLTVV.

V and J are TRBV20-1 and TRBJ2-1, with 7 nucleotides matching TRBD2. There are 14 residues in the CDR3. Trimming at V came to 1 base and at J to 8 bases, leaving 8 bases not matched to a gene. Germline assignment: CDR1 DFQATT and CDR2 SNEGSKA (reference sequence). The chain's CDR3 is CSARARLALDEQFF. The CDR3 DNA sequence: TGCAGTGCTAGAGCGAGACTAGCCCTCGATGAGCAGTTCTTC.

The rearrangement links TRBV20-1 to TRBJ1-2; D ambiguous. The CDR3 has 12 amino acids. Trimming removed 6 bases at V and 4 bases at J, with 12 bases between. CDR1 is DFQATT and CDR2 is SNEGSKA in the germline V gene (reference sequence). In DNA, the CDR3 is TGCAGTGCCGGCGAACCTTCCTATGGCTACACCTTC. Protein sequence: CSAGEPSYGYTF.

This clonotype was found many times. This chain connects TRBV20-1 to TRBJ2-1; 14 bases fit TRBD2. CDR3 length: 16 amino acids. Germline V gene sequence: CDR1 DFQATT, CDR2 SNEGSKA (reference sequence). The ends lost 4 bases at V and 8 bases at J; junction bases unmatched: 10. CDR3: CSANSRLAGGLDEQFF. The CDR3 region has the DNA TGCAGTGCTAACTCCCGACTAGCGGGAGGGTTGGATGAGCAGTTCTTC.

The V and J genes are TRBV6-2 or TRBV6-3 and TRBJ2-3; 10 positions match TRBD2. Germline CDR1 and CDR2: MNHEY and SVGEGT. The V gene end was trimmed by 5 bases and the J gene end by 0 bases; junction bases not matched to a gene: 5. The CDR3 is 16 residues long. CDR3 sequence: CASSESGRVSTDTQYF. CDR3 nucleotides: TGTGCCAGCAGTGAAAGCGGGAGGGTTAGCACAGATACGCAGTATTTT.

The chain is built from TRBV10-3 and TRBJ1-1; D is unclear. The CDR3 has 15 residues. Deletions cut 3 bases from V and 0 bases from J, with 11 bases between. Per the germline V gene, CDR1 is ENHRY and CDR2 is SYGVKD. This CDR3 reads CAISDRTVMNTEAFF. CDR3 sequence (DNA): TGTGCCATCAGTGACCGGACGGTCATGAACACTGAAGCTTTCTTT.